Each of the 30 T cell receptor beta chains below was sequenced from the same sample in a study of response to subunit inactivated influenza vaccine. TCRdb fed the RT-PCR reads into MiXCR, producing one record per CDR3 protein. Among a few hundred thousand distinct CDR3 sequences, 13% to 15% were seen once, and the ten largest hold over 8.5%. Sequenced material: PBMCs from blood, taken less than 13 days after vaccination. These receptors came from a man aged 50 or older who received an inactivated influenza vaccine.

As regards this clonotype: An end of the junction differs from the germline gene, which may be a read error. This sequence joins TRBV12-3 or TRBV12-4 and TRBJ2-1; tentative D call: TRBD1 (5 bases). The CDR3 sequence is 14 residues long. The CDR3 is CASSPQTKGNEHFF. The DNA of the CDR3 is TGTGCCAGCAGTCCTCAAACTAAGGGGAATGAGCATTTCTTC.

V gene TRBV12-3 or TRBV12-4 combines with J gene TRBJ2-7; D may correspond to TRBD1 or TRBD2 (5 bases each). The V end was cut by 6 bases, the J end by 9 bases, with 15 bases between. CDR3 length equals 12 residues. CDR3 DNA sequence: TGTGCCAGCAGACAGGACCGTCGGGGGCAGTACTTC. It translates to CASRQDRRGQYF.

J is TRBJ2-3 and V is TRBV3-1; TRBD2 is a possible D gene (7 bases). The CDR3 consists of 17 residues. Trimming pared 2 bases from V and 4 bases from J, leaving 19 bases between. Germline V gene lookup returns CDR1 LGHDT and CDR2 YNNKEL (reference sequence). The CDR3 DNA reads TGTGCCAGCAGCCAAACCCTAGGGGGAGGGCCCGCAGATACGCAGTATTTT. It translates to CASSQTLGGGPADTQYF.

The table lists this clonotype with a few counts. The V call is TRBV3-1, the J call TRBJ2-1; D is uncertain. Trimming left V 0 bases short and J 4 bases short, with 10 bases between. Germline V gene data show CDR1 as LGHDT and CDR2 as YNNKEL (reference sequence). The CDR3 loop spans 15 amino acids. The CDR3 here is CASSQDQPSYNEQFF. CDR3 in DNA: TGTGCCAGCAGCCAAGACCAGCCTAGTTACAATGAGCAGTTCTTC.

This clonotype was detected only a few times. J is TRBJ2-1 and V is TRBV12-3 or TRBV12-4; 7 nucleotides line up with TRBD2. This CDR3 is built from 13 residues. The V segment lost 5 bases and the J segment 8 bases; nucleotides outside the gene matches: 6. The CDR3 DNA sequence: TGTGCCAGCAGTCGACTAGCATCCCATGAGCAGTTCTTC. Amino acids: CASSRLASHEQFF.

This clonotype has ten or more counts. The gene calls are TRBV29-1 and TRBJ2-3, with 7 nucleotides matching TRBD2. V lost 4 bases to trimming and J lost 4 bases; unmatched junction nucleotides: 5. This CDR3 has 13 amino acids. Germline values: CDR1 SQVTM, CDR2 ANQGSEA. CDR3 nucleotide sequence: TGCAGCGTTGTGGCGGGGGAGGCAGATACGCAGTATTTT. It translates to CSVVAGEADTQYF.

The CDR3 protein is CASSPRRTGTGEQYF. The DNA of the CDR3 is TGTGCCAGCTCACCGAGGCGGACAGGGACGGGCGAGCAGTACTTC. The chain recombines TRBV18 with TRBJ2-7; TRBD1 matches at 8 bases. Germline V gene data show CDR1 as KGHSH and CDR2 as LQKENI. With V trimmed by 3 bases and J by 6 bases, 10 bases remained unmatched. The CDR3 sequence is 15 residues long.

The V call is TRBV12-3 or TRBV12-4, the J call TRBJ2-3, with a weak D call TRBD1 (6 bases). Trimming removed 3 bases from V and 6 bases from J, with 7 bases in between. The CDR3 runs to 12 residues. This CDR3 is CASSFRGDTQYF. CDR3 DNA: TGTGCCAGCAGTTTTAGGGGGGATACGCAGTATTTT.

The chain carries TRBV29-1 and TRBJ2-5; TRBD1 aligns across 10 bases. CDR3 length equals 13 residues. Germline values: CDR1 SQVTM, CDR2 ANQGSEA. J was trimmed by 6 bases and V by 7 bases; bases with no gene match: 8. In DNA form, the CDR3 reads TGCAGCGCCTTGGGACAGGGGAGGCAGACCCAGTACTTC. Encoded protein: CSALGQGRQTQYF. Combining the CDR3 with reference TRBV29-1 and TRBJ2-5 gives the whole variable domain SAVISQKPSRDICQRGTSLTIQCQVDSQVTMMFWYRQQPGQSLTLIATANQGSEATYESGFVIDKFPISRPNLTFSTLTVSNMSPEDSSIYLCSALGQGRQTQYFGPGTRLLVL.

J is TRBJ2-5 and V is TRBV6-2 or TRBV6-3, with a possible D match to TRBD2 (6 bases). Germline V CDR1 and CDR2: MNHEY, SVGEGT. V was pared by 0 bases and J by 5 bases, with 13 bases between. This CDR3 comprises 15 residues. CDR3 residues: CASSYSRGGLETQYF. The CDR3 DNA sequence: TGTGCCAGCAGTTACTCACGGGGAGGTTTGGAGACCCAGTACTTC.

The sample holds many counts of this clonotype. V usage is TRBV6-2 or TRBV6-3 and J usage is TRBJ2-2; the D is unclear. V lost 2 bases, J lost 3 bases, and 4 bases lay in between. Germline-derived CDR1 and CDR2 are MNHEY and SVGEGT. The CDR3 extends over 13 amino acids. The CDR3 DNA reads TGTGCCAGCAGTTACGCGTACACCGGGGAGCTGTTTTTT. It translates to CASSYAYTGELFF.

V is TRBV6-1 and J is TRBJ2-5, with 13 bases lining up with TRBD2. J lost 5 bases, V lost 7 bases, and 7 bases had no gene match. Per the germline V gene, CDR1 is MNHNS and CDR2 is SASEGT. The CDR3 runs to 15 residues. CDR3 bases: TGTGCCAGCAACTCACTAGCGGGAGGGTGGGAGACCCAGTACTTC. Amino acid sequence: CASNSLAGGWETQYF.

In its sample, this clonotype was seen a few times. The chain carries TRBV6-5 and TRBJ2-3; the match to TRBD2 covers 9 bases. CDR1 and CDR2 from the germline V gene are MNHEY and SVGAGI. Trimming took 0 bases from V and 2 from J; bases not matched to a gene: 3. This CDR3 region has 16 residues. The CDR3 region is CASSYSTSGFTDTQYF. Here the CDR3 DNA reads TGTGCCAGCAGTTACTCGACTAGCGGTTTCACAGATACGCAGTATTTT.

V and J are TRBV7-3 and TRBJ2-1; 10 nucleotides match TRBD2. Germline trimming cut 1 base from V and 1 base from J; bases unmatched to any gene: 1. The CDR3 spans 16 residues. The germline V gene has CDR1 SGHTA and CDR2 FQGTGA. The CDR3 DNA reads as TGTGCCAGCAGCTTAATTAGCGGGAGGTCCTACAATGAGCAGTTCTTC. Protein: CASSLISGRSYNEQFF.

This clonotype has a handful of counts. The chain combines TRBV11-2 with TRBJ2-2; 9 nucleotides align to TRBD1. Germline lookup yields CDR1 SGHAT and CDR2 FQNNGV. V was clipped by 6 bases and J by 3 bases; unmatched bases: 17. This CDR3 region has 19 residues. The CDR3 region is CASRSLRIRTGEDTGELFF. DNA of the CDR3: TGTGCCAGCAGGAGTCTCAGAATACGGACAGGGGAGGACACCGGGGAGCTGTTTTTT.

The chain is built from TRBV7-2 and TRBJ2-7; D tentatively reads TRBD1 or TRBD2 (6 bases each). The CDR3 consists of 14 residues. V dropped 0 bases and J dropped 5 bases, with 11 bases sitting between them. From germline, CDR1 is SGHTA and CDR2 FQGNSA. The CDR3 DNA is TGTGCCAGCAGCTTAGCGTGGGGGGCGGACGAGCAGTACTTC. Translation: CASSLAWGADEQYF.

The CDR3: CASSLGEGANEQFF. CDR3 in DNA: TGTGCCAGCAGCTTAGGTGAGGGGGCGAATGAGCAGTTCTTC. The gene calls are TRBV7-2 and TRBJ2-1, with 7 positions matching TRBD1. The CDR3 sequence is 14 residues long. The germline V gene has CDR1 SGHTA and CDR2 FQGNSA. The junction had 4 bases not matched to a gene; V was cut back by 1 base and J by 7 bases.

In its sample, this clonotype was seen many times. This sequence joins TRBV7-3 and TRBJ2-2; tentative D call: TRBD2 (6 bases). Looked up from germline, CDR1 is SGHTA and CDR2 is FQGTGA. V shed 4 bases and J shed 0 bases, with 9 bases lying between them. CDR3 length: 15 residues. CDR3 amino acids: CASSSRTTNTGELFF. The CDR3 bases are TGTGCCAGCAGCTCCCGGACTACGAACACCGGGGAGCTGTTTTTT.

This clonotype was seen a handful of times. The CDR3 DNA reads as TGTGCCAGCAGCCAATCGGGAGGGCGTGAGCAGTACTTC. Translation gives CASSQSGGREQYF. The chain uses TRBV14 and TRBJ2-7, with 8 bases identical to TRBD2. The CDR3 covers 13 residues. Germline-derived CDR1 and CDR2 are SGHDN and FVKESK. V shed 2 bases and J 7 bases; nucleotides not matched to a gene: 4.

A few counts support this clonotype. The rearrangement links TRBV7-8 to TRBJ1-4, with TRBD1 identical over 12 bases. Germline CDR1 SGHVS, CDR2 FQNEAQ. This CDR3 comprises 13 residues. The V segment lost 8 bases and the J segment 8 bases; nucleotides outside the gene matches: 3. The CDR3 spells CASRDRGREKLFF. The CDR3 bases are TGTGCCAGCCGGGACAGGGGGCGAGAAAAACTGTTTTTT.

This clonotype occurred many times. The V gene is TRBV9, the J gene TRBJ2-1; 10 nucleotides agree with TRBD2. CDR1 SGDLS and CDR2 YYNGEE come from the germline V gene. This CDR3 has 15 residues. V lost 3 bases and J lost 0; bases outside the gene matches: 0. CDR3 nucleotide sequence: TGTGCCAGCAGCGCTAGCGGGAGCTCCTACAATGAGCAGTTCTTC. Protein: CASSASGSSYNEQFF.

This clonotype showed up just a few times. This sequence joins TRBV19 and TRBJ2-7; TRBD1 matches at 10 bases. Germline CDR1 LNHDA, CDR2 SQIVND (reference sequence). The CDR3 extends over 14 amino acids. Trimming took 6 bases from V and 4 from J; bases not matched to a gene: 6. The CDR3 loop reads CASRPRQGAYEQYF. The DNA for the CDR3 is TGTGCCAGTAGGCCTCGACAGGGGGCGTACGAGCAGTACTTC.

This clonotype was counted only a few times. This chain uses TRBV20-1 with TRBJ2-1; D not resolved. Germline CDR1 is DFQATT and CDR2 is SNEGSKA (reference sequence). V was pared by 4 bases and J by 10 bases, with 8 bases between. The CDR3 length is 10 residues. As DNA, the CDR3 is TGCAGTGCTACTGGAGAGGAGCAGTTCTTC. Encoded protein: CSATGEEQFF.

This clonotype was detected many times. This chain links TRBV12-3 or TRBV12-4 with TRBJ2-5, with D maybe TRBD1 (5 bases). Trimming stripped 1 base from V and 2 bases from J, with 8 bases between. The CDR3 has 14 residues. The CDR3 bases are TGTGCCAGCAGTTTAGTGGGGCAGCAAGAGACCCAGTACTTC. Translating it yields CASSLVGQQETQYF.

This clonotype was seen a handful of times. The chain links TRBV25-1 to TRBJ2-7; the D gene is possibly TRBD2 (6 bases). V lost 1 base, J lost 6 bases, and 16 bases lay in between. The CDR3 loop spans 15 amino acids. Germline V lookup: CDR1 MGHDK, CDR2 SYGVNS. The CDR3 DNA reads TGTGCCAGCAGTGAATTCGGTACGGGGAGGAGCGAGCAGTACTTC. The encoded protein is CASSEFGTGRSEQYF.

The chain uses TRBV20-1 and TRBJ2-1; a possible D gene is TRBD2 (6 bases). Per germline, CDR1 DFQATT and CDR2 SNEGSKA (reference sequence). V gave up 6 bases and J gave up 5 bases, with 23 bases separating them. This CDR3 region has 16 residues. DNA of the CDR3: TGCAGTGCCGGGGCCGGAGGGCTAGGCAAAGACAATGAGCAGTTCTTC. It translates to CSAGAGGLGKDNEQFF.

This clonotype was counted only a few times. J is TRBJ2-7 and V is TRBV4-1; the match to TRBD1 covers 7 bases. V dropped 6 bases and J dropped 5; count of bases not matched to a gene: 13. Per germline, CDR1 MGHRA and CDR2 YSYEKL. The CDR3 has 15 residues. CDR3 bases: TGCGCCAGCAGGTCGACAGGGAGAACAACGAACGAGCAGTACTTC. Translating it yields CASRSTGRTTNEQYF.

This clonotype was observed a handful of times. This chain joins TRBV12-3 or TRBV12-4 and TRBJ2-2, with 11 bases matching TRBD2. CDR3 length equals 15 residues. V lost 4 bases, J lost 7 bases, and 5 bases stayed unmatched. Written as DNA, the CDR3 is TGTGCCAGCAGTTACACTAGCGGGAGTGACGGGGAGCTGTTTTTT. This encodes CASSYTSGSDGELFF.

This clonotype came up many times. The CDR3, as DNA: TGTGCCAGCAGTTTAGGACGAGCGGGAAACACCATATATTTT. This codes for CASSLGRAGNTIYF. J is TRBJ1-3 and V is TRBV12-3 or TRBV12-4; D not certain. V lost 1 base and J lost 4, with 8 bases in between. The CDR3 length is 14 residues.

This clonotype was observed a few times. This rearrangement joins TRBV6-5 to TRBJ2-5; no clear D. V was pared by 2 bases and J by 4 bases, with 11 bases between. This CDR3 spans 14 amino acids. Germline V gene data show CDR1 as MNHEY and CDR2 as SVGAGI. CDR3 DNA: TGTGCCAGCAGTTACGAGGCGCGCGGAGAGACCCAGTACTTC. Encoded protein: CASSYEARGETQYF.